This T cell receptor beta chain comes out of a study of blood T cell repertoires in COVID-19 (dated by TCRdb to between 2020 and 2021). Broadly, across the study: Samples covering the acute and convalescent phases of COVID-19 were provided by collaborators in the United States, Italy and Spain. The samples were drawn from two sources: the first 160 participants of the ongoing ImmuneRACE study, and 1,000 to 1,500 subjects contributed by 6 global collaborators. The prospective study material was composed of cDNA or gDNA derived from T cells, B-cell-depleted T cells, or PBMCs. Where available, HLA class I and class II types were obtained from metadata supplied by the sample provider rather than from assay-based typing. Deeply sampled blood TCRbeta repertoires from subjects exposed to, actively infected with, or recovered from COVID-19 were included in the dataset. Sample metadata almost always included a de-identified subject ID, COVID-19 status, age in years and sex. The repertoires were released in a freely available public database meant as a resource for research on the immune response to SARS-CoV-2.

Worth noting for this clone: It lacks a known antigen. Base quality data are lacking; no much larger clone is found one base away.

The collaborating institutions used their own protocols to collect whole blood in K2EDTA tubes. Collaborator samples were shipped for TCRbeta analysis as frozen whole blood, isolated PBMCs, or DNA extracted from either sample type. TCRbeta CDR3 regions were amplified from genomic DNA by means of the immunoSEQ Assay, a bias-controlled multiplex PCR. Per the original workflow: The number of nucleated cells in each sample was estimated by amplification of reference gene primers within the assay. Sequence reads were collapsed and filtered to measure the absolute abundance of every unique TCRbeta CDR3 rearrangement. For each sample, productive Simpson clonality was calculated as the square root of Simpson's diversity index over productive rearrangements. TCRdb took this table from immuneACCESS and kept in-frame rearrangements with V and J called. Such tables lack part of the clones; where checked against another copy, unresolved V genes explain under half of the gap, and the rest is unexplained. V and J calls and clone size follow that table, whereas D and trimming were derived from the DNA. This sample lists under 250,000 clones; roughly 88% were detected once. The ten biggest clones cover 9% to 15% of the sample.

The CDR3 sequence holds 17 residues, the cysteine and phenylalanine included. Just the 51-base CDR3 DNA is kept, in frame starting at base 1. For CDR1 and CDR2, the germline V gene lists SGDLS and YYNGEE. V is clipped by 4 bases and J by 0 bases, and the sequence between their germline boundaries is 19 bases long. What the work shows at the level of the full study, not this receptor alone: The amount of clinical and demographic metadata varied by source and participant and was provided uncurated.

The chain was built from TRBV9 and TRBJ1-2; TRBD1 is perhaps the D gene, given 5 matching bases. Specimen: peripheral blood. This TCR came from a man older than 75 with acute or convalescent COVID-19. CDR3 loop: CASSPLGRGSANYGYTF. The nucleotides read TGTGCCAGCAGCCCCCTGGGGCGGGGGTCTGCTAACTATGGCTACACCTTC.